This is a list of T cell receptor beta chains from one sample in a study of shared clonotypes between healthy human individuals. Sequenced by immunoSEQ multiplex PCR; TCRdb stores in-frame clones only, minus some. In the table there are roughly 2.5 million clones, approximately 94% of which are singletons. Sample: naive CD4+ T cells sorted from blood. All receptors come from a man aged 18 to 35 in good health. The CDR3 runs from the conserved cysteine through the conserved F or W. D genes are given only for firm matches. Not all rows give a size; the values are once, few, many and, for expanded clones, a class.

CDR3	DNA	size	V	J	D
CASSSGGTARGYTF	TGTGCCAGCAGTTCTGGGGGGACAGCACGCGGCTACACCTTC	NA	TRBV28	TRBJ1-2	TRBD1
CASSLGSGYEQYF	TGCGCCAGCAGCTTGGGATCGGGCTACGAGCAGTACTTC	NA	TRBV5-1	TRBJ2-7	NA
CASSLANNEKLFF	TGTGCCAGCAGCTTAGCCAATAATGAAAAACTGTTTTTT	NA	TRBV7-6	TRBJ1-4	NA
CASSVGSSGAQQYF	TGTGCCAGCAGCGTAGGGTCTAGCGGGGCCCAGCAGTACTTC	NA	TRBV9	TRBJ2-7	TRBD2
CASSLGHNTGELFF	TGCGCCAGCAGCTTGGGGCATAACACCGGGGAGCTGTTTTTT	once	TRBV5-1	TRBJ2-2	NA
CAWSGTVSNQPQHF	TGTGCCTGGAGTGGGACAGTTAGCAATCAGCCCCAGCATTTT	few	TRBV30	TRBJ1-5	NA
CASSFREGLEQFF	TGTGCCAGCAGCTTCCGGGAGGGCCTAGAGCAGTTCTTC	NA	TRBV11-2	TRBJ2-1	TRBD2
CSVTGEVFGYTF	TGCAGCGTTACAGGGGAGGTTTTTGGCTACACCTTC	NA	TRBV29-1	TRBJ1-2	TRBD1
CASSRTSVVNTEAFF	TGCGCCAGCAGCAGGACCTCGGTAGTAAACACTGAAGCTTTCTTT	NA	TRBV5-1	TRBJ1-1	NA
CASSTTGATNEKLFF	TGCGCCAGCAGCACTACAGGGGCCACTAATGAAAAACTGTTTTTT	NA	TRBV5-1	TRBJ1-4	TRBD1
CASSQVLSGVYEQYF	TGCGCCAGCAGCCAAGTCTTGTCAGGGGTCTACGAGCAGTACTTC	NA	TRBV4-3	TRBJ2-7	NA
CASSLTSPYEQYF	TGTGCCAGCAGCTTAACTTCCCCCTACGAGCAGTACTTC	NA	TRBV7-2	TRBJ2-7	NA
CASGRVDQPQHF	TGTGCCAGCGGAAGGGTAGATCAGCCCCAGCATTTT	NA	TRBV6-1	TRBJ1-5	NA
CASSEGTGRIGELFF	TGTGCCAGCAGTGAAGGGACAGGGAGAATCGGGGAGCTGTTTTTT	NA	TRBV2	TRBJ2-2	TRBD1
CASSQGNSNQPQHF	TGTGCCAGCTCACAGGGGAATAGCAATCAGCCCCAGCATTTT	once	TRBV18	TRBJ1-5	NA
CASSPGTLGAGNTIYF	TGTGCCAGCAGTCCGGGGACCCTTGGGGCCGGAAACACCATATATTTT	NA	TRBV28	TRBJ1-3	NA
CASSAHGTGDEKLFF	TGTGCCAGCAGTGCTCATGGGACAGGGGATGAAAAACTGTTTTTT	NA	TRBV28	TRBJ1-4	TRBD1
CASVQGVGTEAFF	TGTGCCAGCGTACAGGGCGTCGGCACTGAAGCTTTCTTT	NA	TRBV28	TRBJ1-1	NA
CASSPLVNTEAFF	TGTGCCAGCAGTCCCTTAGTGAACACTGAAGCTTTCTTT	NA	TRBV6-5	TRBJ1-1	NA
CASSPPTGDSDEQFF	TGTGCCAGCAGTCCGCCGACAGGGGATAGCGATGAGCAGTTCTTC	NA	TRBV6-5	TRBJ2-1	TRBD1
CASSRGPRVITGELFF	TGTGCCAGCAGCCGCGGGCCCAGGGTAATCACCGGGGAGCTGTTTTTT	NA	TRBV7-2	TRBJ2-2	NA
CSVNHLREQYF	TGCAGCGTTAATCACCTACGAGAGCAGTACTTC	NA	TRBV29-1	TRBJ2-7	NA
CAWSASLAGGKYTGELFF	TGTGCCTGGAGTGCAAGTCTAGCGGGAGGAAAGTACACCGGGGAGCTGTTTTTT	NA	TRBV30	TRBJ2-2	TRBD2
CASRGEGTDTQYF	TGTGCCAGCAGGGGGGAAGGAACAGATACGCAGTATTTT	NA	TRBV2	TRBJ2-3	NA
CASSLAGSAQGEQYF	TGTGCCAGCAGCTTAGCCGGTTCGGCACAGGGCGAGCAGTACTTC	NA	TRBV7-9	TRBJ2-7	NA
CASRPTGPSEQYF	TGTGCCAGCAGACCGACAGGGCCCTCCGAGCAGTACTTC	NA	TRBV2	TRBJ2-7	TRBD1
CAWSWGDTGELFF	TGTGCCTGGAGCTGGGGTGACACCGGGGAGCTGTTTTTT	NA	TRBV30	TRBJ2-2	NA
CASSFQKETQYF	TGTGCCAGCAGCTTTCAGAAAGAGACCCAGTACTTC	NA	TRBV11-2	TRBJ2-5	NA
CASSDPLAGGVDEQYF	TGTGCCAGCAGTGACCCTCTAGCGGGGGGAGTAGACGAGCAGTACTTC	NA	TRBV2	TRBJ2-7	TRBD2
CAWSEVGGGAISYNEQFF	TGTGCCTGGAGTGAAGTGGGCGGGGGGGCCATCTCCTACAATGAGCAGTTCTTC	NA	TRBV30	TRBJ2-1	TRBD2
CASSEAGPSTDTQYF	TGTGCCAGCAGTGAAGCGGGACCTAGCACAGATACGCAGTATTTT	NA	TRBV2	TRBJ2-3	NA
CAWKARGNTEAFF	TGTGCCTGGAAAGCCAGGGGGAACACTGAAGCTTTCTTT	NA	TRBV30	TRBJ1-1	NA
CASSYDSSGNTIYF	TGTGCCAGCAGTTACGACAGCTCTGGAAACACCATATATTTT	few	TRBV6-5	TRBJ1-3	NA
CASSLEPGVGGTEAFF	TGTGCCAGCAGCTTAGAGCCCGGGGTTGGAGGAACTGAAGCTTTCTTT	NA	TRBV7-2	TRBJ1-1	NA
CASSLDGVPYEQYF	TGCGCCAGCAGCTTGGATGGGGTCCCCTACGAGCAGTACTTC	NA	TRBV5-1	TRBJ2-7	NA
CASSGTSGRAPSSYEQYF	TGTGCCAGCAGTGGGACTAGCGGGAGGGCCCCGAGCTCCTACGAGCAGTACTTC	NA	TRBV6-1	TRBJ2-7	TRBD2
CASRNRAADTQYF	TGTGCCAGCAGAAACAGGGCGGCAGATACGCAGTATTTT	NA	TRBV6-5	TRBJ2-3	NA
CASSEGPGNTNIQYF	TGTGCCAGCAGCGAAGGGCCAGGGAATACAAACATTCAGTACTTC	once	TRBV7-2	TRBJ2-4	NA
CASSLRVGETQYF	TGTGCCAGCAGCTTGCGGGTTGGGGAGACCCAGTACTTC	NA	TRBV5-4	TRBJ2-5	NA
CAWNEQPYNEQFF	TGTGCCTGGAATGAACAGCCCTACAATGAGCAGTTCTTC	once	TRBV30	TRBJ2-1	NA
CASSAQVGGGGNTIYF	TGTGCCAGCAGCGCTCAAGTCGGGGGAGGAGGAAACACCATATATTTT	NA	TRBV9	TRBJ1-3	NA
CASSPSSGSRETQYF	TGCGCCAGCAGCCCGTCTAGCGGGAGTAGGGAGACCCAGTACTTC	NA	TRBV5-1	TRBJ2-5	TRBD2
CASSLGGNYGYTF	TGTGCCAGCAGTTTAGGGGGTAACTATGGCTACACCTTC	NA	TRBV28	TRBJ1-2	NA
CASSVTGAPSSYNSPLHF	TGTGCCAGCAGTGTCACAGGCGCCCCTAGCTCCTATAATTCACCCCTCCACTTT	NA	TRBV6-1	TRBJ1-6	NA
CASSKGGAGGGDTQYF	TGCGCCAGCAGCAAAGGAGGTGCGGGAGGGGGAGATACGCAGTATTTT	NA	TRBV5-1	TRBJ2-3	TRBD2
CASSSFHYGQYF	TGTGCCAGCAGCAGTTTCCACTACGGGCAGTACTTC	NA	TRBV6-1	TRBJ2-7	NA